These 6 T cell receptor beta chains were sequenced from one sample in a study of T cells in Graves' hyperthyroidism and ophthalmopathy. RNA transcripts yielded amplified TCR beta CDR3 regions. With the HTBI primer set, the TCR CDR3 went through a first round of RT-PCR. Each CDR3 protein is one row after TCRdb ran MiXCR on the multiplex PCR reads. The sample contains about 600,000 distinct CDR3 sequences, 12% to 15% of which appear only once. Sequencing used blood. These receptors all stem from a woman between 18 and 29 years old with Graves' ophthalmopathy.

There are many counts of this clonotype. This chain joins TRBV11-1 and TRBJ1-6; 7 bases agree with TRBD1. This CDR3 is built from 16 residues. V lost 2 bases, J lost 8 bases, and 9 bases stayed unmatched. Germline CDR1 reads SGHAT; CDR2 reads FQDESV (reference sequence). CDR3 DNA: TGTGCCAGCAGCTTACTGACAGGGAAAGGAGATTCACCCCTCCACTTT. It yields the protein CASSLLTGKGDSPLHF.

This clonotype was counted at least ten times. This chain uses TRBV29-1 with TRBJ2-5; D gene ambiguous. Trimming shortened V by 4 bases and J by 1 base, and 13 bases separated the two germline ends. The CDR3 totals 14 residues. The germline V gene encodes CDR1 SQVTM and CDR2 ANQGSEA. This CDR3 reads CSVVSWELQETQYF. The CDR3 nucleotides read TGCAGCGTTGTAAGCTGGGAACTCCAAGAGACCCAGTACTTC.

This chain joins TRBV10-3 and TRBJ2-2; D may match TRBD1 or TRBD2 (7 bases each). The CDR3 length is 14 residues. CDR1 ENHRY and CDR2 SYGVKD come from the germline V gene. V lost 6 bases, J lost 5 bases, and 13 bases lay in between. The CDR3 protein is CAIRRQGGTGELFF. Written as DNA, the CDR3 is TGTGCCATCAGGCGACAGGGAGGGACCGGGGAGCTGTTTTTT.

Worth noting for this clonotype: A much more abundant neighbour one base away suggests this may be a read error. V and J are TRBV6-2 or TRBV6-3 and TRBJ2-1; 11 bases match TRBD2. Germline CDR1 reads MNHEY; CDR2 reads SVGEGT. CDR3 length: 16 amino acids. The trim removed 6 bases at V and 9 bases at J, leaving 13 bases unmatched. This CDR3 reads CASSLARLAGNAEQFF. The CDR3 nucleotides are TGTGCCAGCAGCCTCGCGAGACTAGCGGGAAATGCTGAGCAGTTCTTC.

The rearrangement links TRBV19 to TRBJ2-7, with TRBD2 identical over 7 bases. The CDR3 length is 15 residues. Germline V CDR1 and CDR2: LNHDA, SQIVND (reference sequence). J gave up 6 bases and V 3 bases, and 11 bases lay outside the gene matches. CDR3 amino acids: CASSISMGREGEQYF. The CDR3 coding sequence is TGTGCCAGTAGTATTAGTATGGGCAGGGAGGGCGAGCAGTACTTC.

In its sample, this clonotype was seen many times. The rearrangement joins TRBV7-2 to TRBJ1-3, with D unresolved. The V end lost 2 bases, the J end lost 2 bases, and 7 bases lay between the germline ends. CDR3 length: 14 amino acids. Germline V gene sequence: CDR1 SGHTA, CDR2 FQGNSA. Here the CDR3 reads CASSLWEAGNTIYF. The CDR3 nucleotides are TGTGCCAGCAGCTTATGGGAAGCTGGAAACACCATATATTTT. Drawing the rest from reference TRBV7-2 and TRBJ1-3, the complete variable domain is GAGVSQSPSNKVTEKGKDVELRCDPISGHTALYWYRQSLGQGLEFLIYFQGNSAPDKSGLPSDRFSAERTGGSVSTLTIQRTQQEDSAVYLCASSLWEAGNTIYFGEGSWLTVV.